This T cell receptor beta chain is from a study of blood T cell repertoires in COVID-19. Study context: The United States, Italy and Spain provided the acute and convalescent COVID-19 samples.

Authors' processing steps: Nucleated cell counts were estimated from reference gene primer amplification. Assay used: immunoSEQ multiplex PCR; TCRdb lists only in-frame clones, some missing. From that table come the V and J calls and clone size; the DNA was used to work out D and trimming. Counted here are roughly 280,000 clones, about 88% occurring once; the ten biggest clones make up about 10%. This clone was counted only a few times. Germline loops: CDR1 ENHRY, CDR2 SYGVKD. The CDR3 is 14 amino acids. The V gene lost 6 bases and the J gene lost 2 bases, with 8 bases spanning the gap. The sample was peripheral blood. This clonotype originated in a woman in her 30s with COVID-19, enrolled during active disease. The rearrangement uses TRBV10-3 and TRBJ1-6, with D unclear. In nucleotides, the CDR3 is TGTGCCATCAGGAACGAGGCCTATAATTCACCCCTCCACTTT. It specifies CAIRNEAYNSPLHF.